This entry describes one T cell receptor (beta chain). CDR1 is SGHDT, CDR2 YYEEEE, per germline. There are 16 residues in the CDR3. The V end lost 4 bases, the J end lost 7 bases, and 24 bases lay between the germline ends. Using its own MiXCR run on the RT-PCR reads, TCRdb lists one record per CDR3 protein. Found here are about 680,000 distinct CDR3 sequences, around 14% of them singletons; the top ten hold about 3.6%. This receptor was taken from a female donor in good health, serving as a healthy control. Sample: memory CD4+ T cells from blood. This chain links TRBV5-6 with TRBJ2-7, with a possible D match to TRBD2 (7 bases). The CDR3 coding sequence is TGTGCCAGCAGCCCGGTGGGGGGGGCCTTTTCTGAGGAGCAGTACTTC. The encoded protein is CASSPVGGAFSEEQYF.